The present TCR beta chain was sequenced within a study of identical twins. Broader study findings: Weaker excess twin sharing was seen among beta out-of-frame sequences.

TCRdb re-called the 5' RACE reads with MiXCR, one entry per CDR3 protein. Found here are about 890,000 distinct CDR3 sequences, 9% to 15% of them singletons; the top ten hold about 1.5%. This clonotype showed up just a few times. The antigen is unknown. The CDR3 covers 18 residues. CDR1 SQVTM and CDR2 ANQGSEA come from the germline V gene. V gave up 0 bases and J gave up 0 bases; unmatched junction bases: 13. These data also formed part of another study, on yellow fever vaccine responses in identical twins.

V is TRBV29-1 and J is TRBJ2-5; the match to TRBD1 covers 7 bases. The sequence was obtained from a woman under 30 in good health. Sequenced sample: PBMCs. The CDR3 sequence is CSVEDPTPTGFYQETQYF. For the CDR3, the DNA is TGCAGCGTTGAAGATCCGACCCCGACAGGGTTCTACCAAGAGACCCAGTACTTC.